The present TCR beta chain was sequenced within a study of T-cell reconstitution after alpha-beta-depleted transplantation in children. This clonotype was detected a few times. During its preparation, the TCRbeta library received unique molecular identifiers. MiXCR, run by TCRdb on the PCR reads, gives a single entry per CDR3 protein. This table holds about 360,000 distinct CDR3 sequences, 13% found once. Sample: PBMCs, taken from the stem cell graft. The source of this sequence is a human donor who donated a stem cell graft to a child with Fanconi anemia.

The DNA of the CDR3 is TGCAGTGCTCCCCTGCCAAAAGGCCTGAACACTGAAGCTTTCTTT. Encoded protein: CSAPLPKGLNTEAFF. The chain carries TRBV20-1 and TRBJ1-1; D not resolved. V was shortened by 5 bases and J by 0 bases, with 16 bases between the two germline ends. This CDR3 has 15 residues. Germline CDR1 reads DFQATT; CDR2 reads SNEGSKA (reference sequence).